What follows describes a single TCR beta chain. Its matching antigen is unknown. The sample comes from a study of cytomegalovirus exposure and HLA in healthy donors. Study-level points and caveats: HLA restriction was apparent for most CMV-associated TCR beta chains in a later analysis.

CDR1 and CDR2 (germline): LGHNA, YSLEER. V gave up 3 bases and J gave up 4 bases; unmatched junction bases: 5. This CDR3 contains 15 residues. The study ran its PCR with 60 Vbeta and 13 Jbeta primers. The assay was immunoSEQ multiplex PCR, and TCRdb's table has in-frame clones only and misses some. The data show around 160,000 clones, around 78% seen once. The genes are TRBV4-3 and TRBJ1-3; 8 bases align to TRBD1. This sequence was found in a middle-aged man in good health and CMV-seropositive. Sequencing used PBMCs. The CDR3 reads CASSQTTGAGNTIYF. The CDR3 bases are TGCGCCAGCAGCCAGACGACAGGGGCGGGAAACACCATATATTTT.